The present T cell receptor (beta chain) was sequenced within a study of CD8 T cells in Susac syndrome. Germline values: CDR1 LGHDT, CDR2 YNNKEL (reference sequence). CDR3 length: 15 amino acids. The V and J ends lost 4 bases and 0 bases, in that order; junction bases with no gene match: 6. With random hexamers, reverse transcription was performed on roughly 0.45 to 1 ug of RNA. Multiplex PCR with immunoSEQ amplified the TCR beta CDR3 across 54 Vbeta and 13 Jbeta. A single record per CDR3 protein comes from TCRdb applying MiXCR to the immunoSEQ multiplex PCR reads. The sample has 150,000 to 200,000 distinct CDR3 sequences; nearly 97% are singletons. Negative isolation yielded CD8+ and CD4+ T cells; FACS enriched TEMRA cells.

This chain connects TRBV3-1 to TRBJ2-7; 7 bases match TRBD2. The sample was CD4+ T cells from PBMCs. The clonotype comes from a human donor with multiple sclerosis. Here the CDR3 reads CASSLRGENSYEQYF. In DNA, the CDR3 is TGTGCCAGCAGCCTCCGGGGGGAAAACTCCTACGAGCAGTACTTC.